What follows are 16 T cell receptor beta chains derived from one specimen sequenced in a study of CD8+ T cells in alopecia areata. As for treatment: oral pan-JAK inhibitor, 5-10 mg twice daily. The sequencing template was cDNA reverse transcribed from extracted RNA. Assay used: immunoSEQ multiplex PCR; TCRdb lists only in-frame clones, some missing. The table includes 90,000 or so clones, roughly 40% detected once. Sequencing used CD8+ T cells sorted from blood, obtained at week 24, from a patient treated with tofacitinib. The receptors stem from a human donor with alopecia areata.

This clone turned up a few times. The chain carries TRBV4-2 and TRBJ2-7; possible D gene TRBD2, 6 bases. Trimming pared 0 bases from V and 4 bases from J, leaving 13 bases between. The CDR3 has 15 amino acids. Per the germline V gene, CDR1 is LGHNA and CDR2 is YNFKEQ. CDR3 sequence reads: CASSQDQGGTYEQYF. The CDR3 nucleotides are TGTGCCAGCAGCCAAGATCAGGGTGGGACTTACGAGCAGTACTTC.

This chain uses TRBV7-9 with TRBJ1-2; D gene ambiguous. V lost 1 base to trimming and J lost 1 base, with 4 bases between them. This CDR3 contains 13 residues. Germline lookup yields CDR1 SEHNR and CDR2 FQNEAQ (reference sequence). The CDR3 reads CASSLEINYGYTF. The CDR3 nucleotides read TGTGCCAGCAGCTTAGAAATTAACTATGGCTACACCTTC.

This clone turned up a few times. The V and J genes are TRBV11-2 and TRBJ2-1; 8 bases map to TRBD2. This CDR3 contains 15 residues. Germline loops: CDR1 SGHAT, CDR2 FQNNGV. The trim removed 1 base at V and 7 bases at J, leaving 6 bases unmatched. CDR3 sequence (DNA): TGTGCCAGCAGCTTAGGACCGACGGGAGGGAATGAGCAGTTCTTC. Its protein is CASSLGPTGGNEQFF.

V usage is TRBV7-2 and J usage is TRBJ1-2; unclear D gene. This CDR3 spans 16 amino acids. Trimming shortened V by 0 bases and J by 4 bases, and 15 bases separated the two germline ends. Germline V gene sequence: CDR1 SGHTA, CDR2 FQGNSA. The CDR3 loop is CASSLAVEPRLYGYTF. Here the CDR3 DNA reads TGTGCCAGCAGCTTAGCTGTAGAACCTCGCCTCTATGGCTACACCTTC.

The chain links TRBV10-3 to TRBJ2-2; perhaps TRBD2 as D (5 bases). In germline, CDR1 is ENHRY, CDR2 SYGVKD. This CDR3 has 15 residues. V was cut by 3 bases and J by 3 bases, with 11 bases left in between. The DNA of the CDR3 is TGTGCCATCAGTGACCCCCCAGCGGACACCGGGGAGCTGTTTTTT. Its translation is CAISDPPADTGELFF.

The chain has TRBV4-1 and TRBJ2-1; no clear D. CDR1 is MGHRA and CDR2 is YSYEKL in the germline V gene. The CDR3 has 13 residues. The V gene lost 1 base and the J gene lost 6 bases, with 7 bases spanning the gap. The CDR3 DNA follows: TGCGCCAGCAGCCAAGGACGCGGCAATGAGCAGTTCTTC. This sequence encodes CASSQGRGNEQFF.

CDR3 sequence (DNA): TGTGCCAGCAGCTGGACAGGGGTTTCCCCCGGGGAGCTGTTTTTT. Protein product: CASSWTGVSPGELFF. The chain carries TRBV13 and TRBJ2-2; TRBD1 agrees at 9 bases. V lost 4 bases and J lost 6; bases outside the gene matches: 6. Germline-derived CDR1 and CDR2 are PRHDT and FYEKMQ (reference sequence). The CDR3 is made up of 15 amino acids.

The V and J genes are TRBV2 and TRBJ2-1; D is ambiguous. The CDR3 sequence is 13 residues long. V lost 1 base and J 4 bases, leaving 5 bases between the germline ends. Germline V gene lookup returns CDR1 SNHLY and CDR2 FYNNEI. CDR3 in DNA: TGTGCCAGCAGTGAAGAACCGTACAATGAGCAGTTCTTC. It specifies CASSEEPYNEQFF. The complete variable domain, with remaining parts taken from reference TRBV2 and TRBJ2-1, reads EPEVTQTPSHQVTQMGQEVILRCVPISNHLYFYWYRQILGQKVEFLVSFYNNEISEKSEIFDDQFSVERPDGSNFTLKIRSTKLEDSAMYFCASSEEPYNEQFFGPGTRLTVL.

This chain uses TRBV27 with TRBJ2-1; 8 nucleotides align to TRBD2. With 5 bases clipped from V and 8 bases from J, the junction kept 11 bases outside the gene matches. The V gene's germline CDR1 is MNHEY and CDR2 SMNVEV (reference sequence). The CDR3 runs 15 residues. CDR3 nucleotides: TGTGCCAGCAGTCCCCGGGAGGGAGGGCCCGATGAGCAGTTCTTC. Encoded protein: CASSPREGGPDEQFF.

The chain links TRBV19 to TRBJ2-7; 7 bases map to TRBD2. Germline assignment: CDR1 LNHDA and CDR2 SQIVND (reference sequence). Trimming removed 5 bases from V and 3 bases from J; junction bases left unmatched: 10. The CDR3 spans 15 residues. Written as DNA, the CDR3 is TGTGCCAGTAGTGCCACCATTTCTAGCGGCTACGAGCAGTACTTC. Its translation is CASSATISSGYEQYF.

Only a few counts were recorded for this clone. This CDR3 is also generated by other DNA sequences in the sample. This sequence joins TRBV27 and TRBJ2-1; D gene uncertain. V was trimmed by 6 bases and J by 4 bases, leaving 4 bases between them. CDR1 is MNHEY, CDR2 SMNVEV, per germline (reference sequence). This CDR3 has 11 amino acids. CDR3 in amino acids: CASSQYNEQFF. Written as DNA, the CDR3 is TGTGCCAGCAGCCAATACAATGAGCAGTTCTTC.

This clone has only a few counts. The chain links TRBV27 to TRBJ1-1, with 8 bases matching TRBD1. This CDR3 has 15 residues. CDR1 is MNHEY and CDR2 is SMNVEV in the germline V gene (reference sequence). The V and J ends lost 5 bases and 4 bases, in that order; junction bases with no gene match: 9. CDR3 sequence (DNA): TGTGCCAGCAGTCCCCTAACAGGGGGGAGCACTGAAGCTTTCTTT. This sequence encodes CASSPLTGGSTEAFF.

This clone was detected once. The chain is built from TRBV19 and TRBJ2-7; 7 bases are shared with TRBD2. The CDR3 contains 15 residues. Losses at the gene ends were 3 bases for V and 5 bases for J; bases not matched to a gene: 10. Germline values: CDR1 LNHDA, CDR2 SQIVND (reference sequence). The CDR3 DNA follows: TGTGCCAGTAGTATCCTGGGGGGGAAGGTGGACGAGCAGTACTTC. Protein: CASSILGGKVDEQYF.

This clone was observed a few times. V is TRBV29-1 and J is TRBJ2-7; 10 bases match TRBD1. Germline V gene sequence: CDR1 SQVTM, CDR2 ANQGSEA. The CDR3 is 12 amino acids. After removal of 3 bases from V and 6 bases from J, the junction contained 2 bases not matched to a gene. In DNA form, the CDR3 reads TGCAGCGTTGAGGGACAGGGGCCCGAGCAGTACTTC. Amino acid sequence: CSVEGQGPEQYF.

As DNA, the CDR3 is TGCAGCGTCTCCCCGCAGGGTTGGTACGAGCAGTACTTC. Translated: CSVSPQGWYEQYF. This chain connects TRBV29-1 to TRBJ2-7, with D possibly TRBD1 on 5 matching bases. This CDR3 spans 13 amino acids. CDR1 is SQVTM, CDR2 ANQGSEA, per germline. The V end lost 6 bases, the J end lost 4 bases, and 16 bases lay between the germline ends.

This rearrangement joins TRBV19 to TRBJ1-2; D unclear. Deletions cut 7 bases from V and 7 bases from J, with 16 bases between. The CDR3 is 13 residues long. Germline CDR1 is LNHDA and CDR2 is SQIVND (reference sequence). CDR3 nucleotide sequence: TGTGCCAGTATGACCCGGGCCGAGGGTGGCTACACCTTC. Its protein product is CASMTRAEGGYTF.